Many counts were recorded for the clone carrying this TCR beta chain. The antigen is not known. Amplification targeted TCR beta CDR3 regions from RNA transcripts. Using the HTBI primer set, a first-round RT-PCR was run on the TCR CDR3. TCRdb reanalysed the multiplex PCR reads using MiXCR and keeps one entry per CDR3 protein. The data show 300,000 to 450,000 distinct CDR3 sequences, approximately 17% seen once. The data originate from a study of T cells in Graves' hyperthyroidism and ophthalmopathy. The study left out patients who had uncontrolled infection, other autoimmune disease, pregnancy or lactation. Study-level findings and limits: Progression to ophthalmopathy was predicted a median of roughly 6.6 months early.

CDR3 length: 13 residues. V lost 7 bases and J 0 bases, leaving 10 bases between the germline ends. Germline CDR1 is MNHEY and CDR2 is SVGAGI. This TCR came from a woman in her thirties with Graves' hyperthyroidism that later progressed to Graves' ophthalmopathy. Sequencing used blood. The chain employs TRBV6-5 and TRBJ2-7, with D unclear. CDR3 DNA: TGTGCCAGCAATGGATTAACCTCCTACGAGCAGTACTTC. It encodes CASNGLTSYEQYF.